This T cell receptor beta chain was sequenced in a study of T cell responses to AZD1222 COVID-19 vaccine. Deletions cut 3 bases from V and 0 bases from J, with 6 bases between. The CDR3 contains 14 residues. Germline assignment: CDR1 WNHNN and CDR2 SYGVQD (reference sequence). The protocol was immunoSEQ multiplex PCR, while the TCRdb copy is restricted to in-frame clones and leaves out a portion. This sample carries approximately 150,000 clones, roughly 87% of them seen once, and the ten largest clones take around 1.1%. This clonotype was sampled from an adult who received the AZD1222 COVID-19 vaccine. This rearrangement joins TRBV10-1 to TRBJ2-1, with D unclear. The sample in question was peripheral blood, obtained 28 days after the second AZD1222 dose. The CDR3 loop reads CASSETGSYNEQFF. The CDR3 DNA sequence: TGCGCCAGCAGTGAAACGGGCTCCTACAATGAGCAGTTCTTC.